Listed below are T cell receptor beta chains from one sample, sequenced in a study of blood T cell repertoires in COVID-19. Libraries were prepared by immunoSEQ multiplex PCR; TCRdb keeps only in-frame clonotypes and omits some of them. Counted here are about 90,000 clones, around four fifths occurring once; the ten biggest clones make up approximately 10%. Sequencing was carried out using peripheral blood. The receptors come from a woman aged 80 or older with acute or convalescent COVID-19. Both conserved end residues are part of each CDR3. Fields, in order: V gene, D gene, clone size, J gene, CDR3 protein, CDR3 DNA. A D gene is named only where the DNA matches it firmly. Some rows have no size entry. The others give once, few or many, or a class for an expanded clone.

V gene: TRBV27; D gene: TRBD1; clone size: .; J gene: TRBJ1-2; CDR3 protein: CASSPGTGSLYGYTF; CDR3 DNA: TGTGCCAGCAGTCCCGGGACAGGTTCCCTCTATGGCTACACCTTC
V gene: TRBV7-9; D gene: TRBD1; clone size: few; J gene: TRBJ1-1; CDR3 protein: CASSLAGQWVEAFF; CDR3 DNA: TGTGCCAGCAGCTTAGCGGGACAGTGGGTTGAAGCTTTCTTT
V gene: TRBV2; D gene: TRBD1; clone size: .; J gene: TRBJ1-6; CDR3 protein: CASRGQGMYSPLHF; CDR3 DNA: TGTGCCAGCAGAGGACAGGGGATGTATTCACCCCTCCACTTT
V gene: TRBV6-1; D gene: TRBD1; clone size: .; J gene: TRBJ1-2; CDR3 protein: CASSEAGTGRHTF; CDR3 DNA: TGTGCCAGCAGTGAAGCGGGGACAGGGCGCCACACCTTC
V gene: TRBV7-9; D gene: .; clone size: .; J gene: TRBJ2-2; CDR3 protein: CASSSTGLGTGELFF; CDR3 DNA: TGTGCCAGCAGTTCAACAGGGTTGGGTACCGGGGAGCTGTTTTTT
V gene: TRBV7-9; D gene: .; clone size: .; J gene: TRBJ2-2; CDR3 protein: CASTHEGDHTGELFF; CDR3 DNA: TGTGCCAGCACTCACGAGGGGGATCACACCGGGGAGCTGTTTTTT
V gene: TRBV5-1; D gene: TRBD1; clone size: .; J gene: TRBJ2-1; CDR3 protein: CASNPGQGASEQFF; CDR3 DNA: TGCGCCAGCAACCCGGGACAGGGGGCCAGTGAGCAGTTCTTC
V gene: TRBV6-5; D gene: TRBD1; clone size: .; J gene: TRBJ1-2; CDR3 protein: CASSYSRGNYGYTF; CDR3 DNA: TGTGCCAGCAGTTACTCCAGGGGGAACTATGGCTACACCTTC
V gene: TRBV12-3/TRBV12-4; D gene: .; clone size: .; J gene: TRBJ1-2; CDR3 protein: CASSGTEIYGYTF; CDR3 DNA: TGTGCCAGCAGCGGTACAGAGATCTATGGCTACACCTTC
V gene: TRBV18; D gene: .; clone size: .; J gene: TRBJ1-4; CDR3 protein: CASSPSGTNEKLFF; CDR3 DNA: TGTGCCAGCTCACCCTCGGGAACTAATGAAAAACTGTTTTTT
V gene: TRBV6-5; D gene: .; clone size: .; J gene: TRBJ1-2; CDR3 protein: CASTAGEGGYTF; CDR3 DNA: TGTGCCAGTACGGCAGGGGAGGGTGGCTACACCTTC
V gene: TRBV11-2; D gene: .; clone size: few; J gene: TRBJ1-3; CDR3 protein: CASSLVRGRTGNTIYF; CDR3 DNA: TGTGCCAGCAGCTTAGTGCGGGGGAGAACTGGAAACACCATATATTTT
V gene: TRBV18; D gene: TRBD1; clone size: .; J gene: TRBJ2-7; CDR3 protein: CASSPRQGVYEQYF; CDR3 DNA: TGTGCCAGCTCACCTAGACAGGGCGTCTACGAGCAGTACTTC
V gene: TRBV5-1; D gene: TRBD2; clone size: .; J gene: TRBJ2-7; CDR3 protein: CASSPRGGQTYEQYF; CDR3 DNA: TGCGCCAGCAGCCCCCGCGGGGGGCAAACCTACGAGCAGTACTTC
V gene: TRBV5-4; D gene: .; clone size: .; J gene: TRBJ1-4; CDR3 protein: CASSPGSRDAEKLFF; CDR3 DNA: TGTGCCAGCAGCCCTGGGTCACGGGATGCTGAAAAACTGTTTTTT
V gene: TRBV6-6; D gene: .; clone size: .; J gene: TRBJ2-7; CDR3 protein: CASSRRSKSSYEQYF; CDR3 DNA: TGTGCCAGCAGTCGCAGGTCAAAGAGCTCCTACGAGCAGTACTTC
V gene: TRBV21-1; D gene: .; clone size: .; J gene: TRBJ2-7; CDR3 protein: CASSTGTVDEQYF; CDR3 DNA: TGTGCCAGCAGCACCGGGACAGTGGACGAGCAGTACTTC
V gene: TRBV14; D gene: TRBD2; clone size: once; J gene: TRBJ2-7; CDR3 protein: CASSQRVGTSSYEQYF; CDR3 DNA: TGTGCCAGCAGCCAACGGGTAGGGACTAGTTCCTACGAGCAGTACTTC
V gene: TRBV4-2; D gene: TRBD1; clone size: .; J gene: TRBJ1-4; CDR3 protein: CASSHDRGGGSNEKLFF; CDR3 DNA: TGTGCCAGCAGCCACGACAGGGGAGGAGGATCTAATGAAAAACTGTTTTTT
V gene: TRBV25-1; D gene: TRBD1; clone size: .; J gene: TRBJ1-4; CDR3 protein: CASSPRTGRPNEKLFF; CDR3 DNA: TGTGCCAGCAGTCCTAGGACAGGGAGGCCTAATGAAAAACTGTTTTTT
V gene: TRBV6-6; D gene: TRBD1; clone size: .; J gene: TRBJ1-3; CDR3 protein: CASSRQRDRNTGNTIYF; CDR3 DNA: TGTGCCAGCAGCCGACAACGGGACAGGAATACTGGAAACACCATATATTTT
V gene: TRBV11-2; D gene: TRBD2; clone size: .; J gene: TRBJ2-1; CDR3 protein: CASSLALRPSGAYNEQFF; CDR3 DNA: TGTGCCAGCAGCTTAGCCCTTAGGCCTAGCGGGGCCTACAATGAGCAGTTCTTC
V gene: TRBV5-6; D gene: TRBD1; clone size: .; J gene: TRBJ1-2; CDR3 protein: CASSLTGTNYGYTF; CDR3 DNA: TGTGCCAGCAGTCTGACAGGGACTAACTATGGCTACACCTTC
V gene: TRBV3-1/TRBV3-2; D gene: .; clone size: .; J gene: TRBJ2-7; CDR3 protein: CASSQVGSSIYEQYF; CDR3 DNA: TGTGCCAGCAGCCAAGTGGGGAGTTCCATCTACGAGCAGTACTTC
V gene: TRBV11-3; D gene: .; clone size: .; J gene: TRBJ2-6; CDR3 protein: CASSSRHSGANVLTF; CDR3 DNA: TGTGCCAGCAGTTCCAGGCACTCTGGGGCCAACGTCCTGACTTTC
V gene: TRBV7-9; D gene: TRBD2; clone size: .; J gene: TRBJ2-7; CDR3 protein: CASSQPGLAGGSAYEQYF; CDR3 DNA: TGTGCCAGCAGCCAACCGGGACTAGCGGGAGGCTCGGCCTACGAGCAGTACTTC
V gene: TRBV2; D gene: TRBD1; clone size: .; J gene: TRBJ2-1; CDR3 protein: CASSRDRGFNEQFF; CDR3 DNA: TGTGCCAGCAGCCGGGACAGGGGGTTTAATGAGCAGTTCTTC
V gene: TRBV28; D gene: .; clone size: .; J gene: TRBJ1-2; CDR3 protein: CASSLWVTDGYTF; CDR3 DNA: TGTGCCAGCAGTCTATGGGTGACTGATGGCTACACCTTC